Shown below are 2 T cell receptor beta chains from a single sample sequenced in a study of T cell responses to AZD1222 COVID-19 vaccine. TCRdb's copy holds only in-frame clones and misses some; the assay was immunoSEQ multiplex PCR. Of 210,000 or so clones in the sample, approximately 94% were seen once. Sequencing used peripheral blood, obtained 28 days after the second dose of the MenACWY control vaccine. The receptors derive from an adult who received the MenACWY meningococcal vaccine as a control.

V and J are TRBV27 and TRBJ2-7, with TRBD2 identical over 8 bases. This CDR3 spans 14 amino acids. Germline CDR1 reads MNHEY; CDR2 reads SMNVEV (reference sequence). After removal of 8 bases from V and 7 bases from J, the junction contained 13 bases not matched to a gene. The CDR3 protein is CASSAGGAGREQYF. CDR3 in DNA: TGTGCCAGCTCCGCGGGGGGTGCGGGTAGGGAGCAGTACTTC.

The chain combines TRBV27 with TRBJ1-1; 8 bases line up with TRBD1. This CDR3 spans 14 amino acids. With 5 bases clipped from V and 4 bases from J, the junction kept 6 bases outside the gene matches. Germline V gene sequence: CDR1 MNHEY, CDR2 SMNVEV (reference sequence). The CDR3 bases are TGTGCCAGCAGTACCGGACAGGGCCGCACTGAAGCTTTCTTT. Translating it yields CASSTGQGRTEAFF.